Listed here are 10 T cell receptor beta chains from one sample, sequenced in a study of blood T cell repertoires in COVID-19 (dated by TCRdb to between 2020 and 2021). Library preparation used the immunoSEQ multiplex PCR assay. Drawn from immuneACCESS, this table holds only the in-frame rearrangements with V and J called that TCRdb kept. Clones are partly lost; checked studies trace under half to an unresolved V gene and leave the rest unexplained. The sample records about 330,000 clones, more than 75% of which are singletons. About 5.4% of the sample rests with the top ten. Sample: PBMCs or T cells enriched from blood (not recorded which). These receptors originate from a woman between 25 and 40 years old who had recovered from COVID-19.

CDR3 amino acids: CASSLVRGQGYNEQFF. As DNA, the CDR3 is TGTGCCAGCAGCTTAGTAAGGGGACAGGGATACAATGAGCAGTTCTTC. The J gene is TRBJ2-1, the V gene TRBV7-9; 9 bases are a match to TRBD1. The CDR3 totals 16 residues. The germline CDR1 and CDR2 sequences are SEHNR and FQNEAQ (reference sequence). J lost 4 bases, V lost 1 base, and 5 bases had no gene match.

The chain has TRBV14 and TRBJ1-2; D gene uncertain. CDR3 length: 14 amino acids. V was trimmed by 2 bases and J by 6 bases, leaving 13 bases between them. Germline loops: CDR1 SGHDN, CDR2 FVKESK. The CDR3 loop reads CASSQWSEFDGYTF. CDR3 DNA: TGTGCCAGCAGCCAATGGTCGGAGTTCGATGGCTACACCTTC.

The CDR3 sequence: CASSQGAGYYGYTF. The CDR3 DNA sequence: TGTGCCAGCAGCCAGGGGGCCGGGTACTATGGCTACACCTTC. The chain has TRBV28 and TRBJ1-2, with 8 bases matching TRBD1. The CDR3 totals 14 residues. Germline CDR1 MDHEN, CDR2 SYDVKM. V shed 6 bases, J shed 3 bases, and the junction held 6 bases outside the gene matches.

This clone was detected only a few times. The chain joins TRBV27 to TRBJ1-2; D remains ambiguous. The CDR3 loop spans 12 amino acids. V lost 2 bases and J 7 bases, leaving 8 bases between the germline ends. Germline values: CDR1 MNHEY, CDR2 SMNVEV (reference sequence). CDR3 DNA sequence: TGTGCCAGCAGTTTAAGCGGCGGTGGCTACACCTTC. This gives the protein CASSLSGGGYTF.

The chain couples TRBV28 to TRBJ1-2, with 7 bases matching TRBD1. The CDR3 covers 15 residues. Looked up from germline, CDR1 is MDHEN and CDR2 is SYDVKM. V lost 5 bases and J lost 2; bases outside the gene matches: 8. The CDR3 sequence: CASSAPGTVNYGYTF. DNA of the CDR3: TGTGCCAGCAGTGCCCCCGGGACAGTCAACTATGGCTACACCTTC.

J is TRBJ1-4 and V is TRBV5-4, with TRBD1 matching over 8 bases. Unmatched junction bases numbered 4, after V lost 1 base and J lost 5 bases. Germline values: CDR1 SGHNT, CDR2 YYREEE (reference sequence). This CDR3 region has 15 residues. In nucleotides, the CDR3 is TGTGCCAGCAGCTTGAGGACAGGGAAGAATGAAAAACTGTTTTTT. The encoded protein is CASSLRTGKNEKLFF.

The chain is built from TRBV28 and TRBJ1-6; a possible D gene is TRBD1 (6 bases). Trimming stripped 2 bases from V and 8 bases from J, with 16 bases between. CDR3 length: 16 residues. Germline-derived CDR1 and CDR2 are MDHEN and SYDVKM. As DNA, the CDR3 is TGTGCCAGCAGTTTACTACAGGGAAGCCCCGATTCACCCCTCCACTTT. It encodes CASSLLQGSPDSPLHF.

The gene calls are TRBV12-5 and TRBJ2-7; 7 bases fit TRBD2. The V segment lost 0 bases and the J segment 10 bases; nucleotides outside the gene matches: 15. The CDR3 is made up of 16 amino acids. Germline CDR1 LGHNT, CDR2 FRNRAP. CDR3 in DNA: TGTGCTAGTGGTTTGGTGGGAGGGGCCCGGAGTTTTGGTCAGTACTTC. Translation: CASGLVGGARSFGQYF. The full variable domain, rest sourced from reference TRBV12-5 and TRBJ2-7, is DARVTQTPRHKVTEMGQEVTMRCQPILGHNTVFWYRQTMMQGLELLAYFRNRAPLDDSGMPKDRFSAEMPDATLATLKIQPSEPRDSAVYFCASGLVGGARSFGQYFGPGTRLTVT.

V usage is TRBV18 and J usage is TRBJ1-1, with 9 bases that match TRBD1. V dropped 3 bases and J dropped 3; count of bases not matched to a gene: 5. CDR1 is KGHSH and CDR2 is LQKENI in the germline V gene. The CDR3 totals 15 residues. CDR3 protein: CASSPGGQGYTEAFF. The CDR3 DNA sequence: TGTGCCAGCTCACCCGGAGGACAGGGGTACACTGAAGCTTTCTTT.

The chain recombines TRBV4-3 with TRBJ2-2, with 9 positions matching TRBD1. V lost 1 base and J lost 3; bases outside the gene matches: 0. Germline V CDR1 and CDR2: LGHNA, YSLEER. CDR3 length equals 15 residues. Here the CDR3 DNA reads TGCGCCAGCAGCCAAGGGACAGGGGACACCGGGGAGCTGTTTTTT. This encodes CASSQGTGDTGELFF.